Following are 4 T cell receptor delta chains from one sample sequenced in a study of Vδ1+ human thymocytes. The template was reverse-transcribed extracted RNA. CDR3 amplicons came from multiplex PCR with pooled V-gene forward and constant-region reverse primers. TCRdb reanalysed the multiplex PCR reads via CATT. The sample has about 25,000 delta-chain clones, around 7.7% seen once; the top ten hold 0.85% to 1%. These TCRs are of unknown antigen specificity. Findings of the study overall: Thymic TRG and TRD repertoires appeared highly polyclonal, with Gaussian CDR3 length distributions.

Sequencing was performed on Vdelta1+ gamma-delta thymocytes from the thymus. The subset was: FACS-sorted CD3+ TCRalphabeta- TCRVdelta1+ TCRVdelta2- thymocytes. Every receptor here comes from a girl under two years old who had congenital heart surgery.

This clone was detected a few times. V gene TRDV1 combines with J gene TRDJ1; D possibly uses TRDD2 or TRDD3 (6 bases each). The CDR3 extends over 22 amino acids. Germline CDR1 is TSWWSYY and CDR2 is QGS. V gave up 3 bases and J gave up 0 bases, with 32 bases separating them. The CDR3 DNA reads as TGTGCTCTTGGGGATCCCGTGTCCTACGCTTGGCTTGGGGGGTCGTACACCGATAAACTCATCTTT. Its translation is CALGDPVSYAWLGGSYTDKLIF.

This clone was seen more than once but under ten times. J is TRDJ1 and V is TRDV1; D is ambiguous. CDR1 is TSWWSYY, CDR2 QGS, per germline. The CDR3 totals 19 residues. Trimming took off 0 bases at V and 0 bases at J, with 20 bases between the two ends. The CDR3, as DNA: TGTGCTCTTGGGGAACTTATGGGTGGTACGCCTAGGTACACCGATAAACTCATCTTT. It codes for CALGELMGGTPRYTDKLIF.

This clone was detected only a few times. The rearrangement links TRDV1 to TRDJ1, with 7 bases identical to TRDD3. Germline CDR1 TSWWSYY, CDR2 QGS. J lost 0 bases, V lost 7 bases, and 5 bases had no gene match. This CDR3 is 14 amino acids long. The chain's CDR3 is CALAWGSYTDKLIF. In DNA form, the CDR3 reads TGTGCTCTTGCCTGGGGGTCTTACACCGATAAACTCATCTTT.

This clone was counted only a few times. The rearrangement joins TRDV1 to TRDJ1, with D possibly matching TRDD2 (5 bases). Germline V lookup: CDR1 TSWWSYY, CDR2 QGS. Deletions cut 2 bases from V and 0 bases from J, with 16 bases between. This CDR3 spans 17 amino acids. The CDR3: CALGETFTVFHTDKLIF. CDR3 DNA sequence: TGTGCTCTTGGGGAAACCTTTACAGTCTTCCACACCGATAAACTCATCTTT.